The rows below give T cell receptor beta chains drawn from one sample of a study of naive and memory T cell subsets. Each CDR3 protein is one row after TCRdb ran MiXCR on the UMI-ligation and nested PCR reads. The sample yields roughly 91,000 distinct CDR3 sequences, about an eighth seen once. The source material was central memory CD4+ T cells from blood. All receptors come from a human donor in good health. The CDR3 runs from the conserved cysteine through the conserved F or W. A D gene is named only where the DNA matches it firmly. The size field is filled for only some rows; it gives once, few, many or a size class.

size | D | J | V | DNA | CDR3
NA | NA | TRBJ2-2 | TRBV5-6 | TGTGCCAGCAGCTTGGACTTGGCAGGGGCCTACACCGGGGAGCTGTTTTTT | CASSLDLAGAYTGELFF
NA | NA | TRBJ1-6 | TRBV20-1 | TGCAGTGCTAGTGCCGGACAGACAGATAATTCACCCCTCCACTTT | CSASAGQTDNSPLHF
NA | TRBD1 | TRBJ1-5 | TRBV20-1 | TGCAGTGCTAGAGAGACAGGGGGTCGGCCCCAGCATTTT | CSARETGGRPQHF
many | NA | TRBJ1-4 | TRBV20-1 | TGCAGTGCTAGAGGAGACATCGGGTCTAATGAAAAACTGTTTTTT | CSARGDIGSNEKLFF
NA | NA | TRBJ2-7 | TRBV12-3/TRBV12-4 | TGTGCCAGCAGCGGGGTGGCCTACGAGCAGTACTTC | CASSGVAYEQYF
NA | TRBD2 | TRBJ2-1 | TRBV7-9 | TGTGCCAGCAGCTCCCCCCCTAATAGCGGGACCGGTTACAATGAGCAGTTCTTC | CASSSPPNSGTGYNEQFF
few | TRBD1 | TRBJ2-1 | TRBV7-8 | TGTGCCAGCAGCCAGTTAGGGACAGGGGGTAGGAATGAGCAGTTCTTC | CASSQLGTGGRNEQFF
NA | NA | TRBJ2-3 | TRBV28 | TGTGCCAGCAGTTTCACGTATGGCACAGATACGCAGTATTTT | CASSFTYGTDTQYF
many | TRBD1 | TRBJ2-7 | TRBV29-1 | TGCAGCGTTGTTCATCAGGGGGCTTCCTACGAGCAGTACTTC | CSVVHQGASYEQYF
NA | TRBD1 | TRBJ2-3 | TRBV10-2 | TGCGCCAGCAGTGGCCGGACAGGCGCCTACACAGATACGCAGTATTTT | CASSGRTGAYTDTQYF
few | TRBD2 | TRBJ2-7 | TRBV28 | TGTGCCAGCAGCCTAGCGGGAGGGCCTGAAGAGCAGTACTTC | CASSLAGGPEEQYF
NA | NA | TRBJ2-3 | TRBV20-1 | TGCAGTGCTAGAGAGGGACTCCCTCCCGGTGGTACGCAGTATTTT | CSAREGLPPGGTQYF
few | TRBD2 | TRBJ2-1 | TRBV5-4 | TGTGCCAGCAGTTCCGCTAGTGTGGGCGGGAGGAAGGTGGGTGAGCAGTTCTTC | CASSSASVGGRKVGEQFF
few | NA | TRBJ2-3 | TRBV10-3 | TGTGCCATCAGTGAGTCCCCCACGACGCAGTATTTT | CAISESPTTQYF